The present T cell receptor (beta chain) was sequenced within a study of shared clonotypes between healthy human individuals. Overall study context: Donors, aged 18 to 49, were a couple of women and a few men. General observations from the study: Sharing across four donors was seen in roughly 5% of naive CD4 clonotypes. The authors sampled blood alone, and tissue repertoires likely differ.

In regard to this clone: Its antigen is still unknown.

TCRdb keeps only in-frame clones here, not all; method: immunoSEQ multiplex PCR. The sample comprises 1,500,000 or so clones, roughly 95% of which are singletons, and roughly 1.2% rests with the top ten. Trimming stripped 4 bases from V and 0 bases from J, with 11 bases between. The V gene's germline CDR1 is ENHRY and CDR2 SYGVKD. CDR3 size: 15 residues. Sequenced sample: naive CD4+ T cells sorted from blood. This sample's subset: CD45RA+ positively selected. J is TRBJ2-3 and V is TRBV10-3; a weak D match, TRBD2 (6 bases). This sequence originates from a man aged 25-45 years in good health. DNA of the CDR3: TGTGCCATCAGTGGGAGGGCAGGGAGCACAGATACGCAGTATTTT. Translating it yields CAISGRAGSTDTQYF.